The sequence of this T cell receptor beta chain was determined in a study of cytomegalovirus exposure and HLA in healthy donors. It was with 60 Vbeta and 13 Jbeta primers that the PCR ran. Clones were read by immunoSEQ multiplex PCR, and TCRdb kept only the in-frame ones, dropping some. The table has 97,000 or so clones, roughly 83% seen once. Worth noting for this clone: Its antigen remains unidentified.

Study findings and constraints: Later analysis revealed greater clonal expansion in HLA-associated TCR beta chains than in equally common others.

The TCR originated in a man aged 35-49 years in good health and CMV-seronegative. The sample taken for sequencing was PBMCs.

CDR3 region: CASSTGQGAYEQYF. The CDR3 DNA reads as TGTGCCAGTAGTACGGGACAGGGGGCCTACGAGCAGTACTTC. The gene calls are TRBV19 and TRBJ2-7, with TRBD1 matching 11 bases. After removal of 4 bases from V and 2 bases from J, the junction contained 1 base not matched to a gene. CDR3 length equals 14 residues. Germline CDR1 and CDR2: LNHDA and SQIVND (reference sequence).